This section outlines one T cell receptor beta chain sequence together with its context. Antigen unknown. This PCR relied on a set of 60 Vbeta primers and 13 Jbeta primers. TCRdb's copy holds only in-frame clones and misses some; the assay was immunoSEQ multiplex PCR. There are some 40,000 clones in the sample; about 80% occur only once, and under 12% lies in the top ten. V lost 4 bases to trimming and J lost 7 bases, with 20 bases between them. The CDR3 loop spans 15 amino acids. Germline values: CDR1 LNHDA, CDR2 SQIVND (reference sequence). This record belongs to a study of cytomegalovirus exposure and HLA in healthy donors. Study results and limitations: Using a false discovery rate of 0.05, a later analysis showed that approximately 18,000 TCR beta sequences were associated with HLA alleles.

The sequenced sample was PBMCs. The chain joins TRBV19 to TRBJ2-7; D is possibly TRBD2 (6 bases). The TCR sequence derives from a woman between 18 and 30 years old in good health and CMV-seropositive. CDR3 residues: CASSTGGESLREQYF. CDR3 sequence (DNA): TGTGCCAGTAGTACCGGGGGAGAGTCGCTAAGAGAGCAGTACTTC.